This T cell receptor beta chain was captured by sequencing in a study of cytomegalovirus exposure and HLA in healthy donors. PCR employed 60 Vbeta and 13 Jbeta primers. The protocol was immunoSEQ multiplex PCR, while the TCRdb copy is restricted to in-frame clones and leaves out a portion. The sample lists around 200,000 clones; about 80% were seen once. Germline loops: CDR1 SGHRS, CDR2 YFSETQ. V lost 0 bases, J lost 0 bases, and 11 bases lay in between. The CDR3 spans 16 residues. This clone showed up just a few times. This sequence originates from a boy younger than 18 in good health and CMV-seronegative. Sequencing was carried out using PBMCs. The chain links TRBV5-1 to TRBJ2-3; D ambiguous. CDR3 bases: TGCGCCAGCAGCTTGGGACTCTCTCTTAGCACAGATACGCAGTATTTT. As protein: CASSLGLSLSTDTQYF.